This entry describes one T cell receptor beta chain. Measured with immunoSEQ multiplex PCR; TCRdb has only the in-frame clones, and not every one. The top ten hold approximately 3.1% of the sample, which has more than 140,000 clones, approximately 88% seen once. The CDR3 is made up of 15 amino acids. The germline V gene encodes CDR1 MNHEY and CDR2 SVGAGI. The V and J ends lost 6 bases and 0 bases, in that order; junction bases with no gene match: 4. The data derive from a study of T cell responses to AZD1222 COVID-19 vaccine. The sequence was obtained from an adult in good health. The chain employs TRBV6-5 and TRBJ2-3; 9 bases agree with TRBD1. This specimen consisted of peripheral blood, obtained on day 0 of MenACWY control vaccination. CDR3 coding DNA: TGTGCCAGCAGGGACAGGGGCACTAGCACAGATACGCAGTATTTT. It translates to CASRDRGTSTDTQYF.